This TCR beta chain is drawn from a study of Graves' ophthalmopathy and Graves' hyperthyroidism. TCR beta CDR3 amplification used RNA transcripts. The first round was an RT-PCR with HTBI primers, and the second round was a multiplex PCR. Each CDR3 protein is one row after TCRdb ran MiXCR on the multiplex PCR reads. This table has about half a million distinct CDR3 sequences, under 15% appearing once. Trimming shortened V by 4 bases and J by 1 base, and 16 bases separated the two germline ends. The CDR3 totals 17 residues. CDR1 and CDR2 (germline): MRHNA, SNTAGT. This clonotype was seen at least ten times. Excluded: other autoimmune disease, uncontrolled infection, pregnancy or lactation.

The receptor was isolated from a woman aged 30 to 39 with Graves' ophthalmopathy. The chain has TRBV6-4 and TRBJ2-2; no reliable D call. The sequenced sample consisted of blood. The CDR3 loop reads CASSGIDGRENTGELFF. CDR3 DNA: TGTGCCAGCAGTGGAATCGATGGTCGAGAGAACACCGGGGAGCTGTTTTTT.